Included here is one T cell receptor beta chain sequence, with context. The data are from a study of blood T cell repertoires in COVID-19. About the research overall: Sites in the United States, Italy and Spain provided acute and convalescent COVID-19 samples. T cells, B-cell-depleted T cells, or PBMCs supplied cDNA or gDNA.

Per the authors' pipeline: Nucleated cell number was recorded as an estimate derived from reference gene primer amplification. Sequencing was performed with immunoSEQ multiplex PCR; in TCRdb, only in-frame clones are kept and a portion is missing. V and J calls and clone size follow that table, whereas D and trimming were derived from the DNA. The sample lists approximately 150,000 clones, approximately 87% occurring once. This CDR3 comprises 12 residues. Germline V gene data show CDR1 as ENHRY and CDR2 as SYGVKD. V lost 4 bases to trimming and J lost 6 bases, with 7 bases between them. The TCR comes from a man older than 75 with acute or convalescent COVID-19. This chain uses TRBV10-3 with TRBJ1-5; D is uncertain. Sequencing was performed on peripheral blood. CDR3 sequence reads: CAISGGGQPQHF. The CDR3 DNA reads TGTGCCATCAGTGGCGGAGGTCAGCCCCAGCATTTT.